This TCR beta chain was identified during a study of T cells in Graves' hyperthyroidism and ophthalmopathy. The junction had 6 bases not matched to a gene; V was cut back by 5 bases and J by 0 bases. This CDR3 is built from 15 residues. Germline values: CDR1 PRHDT, CDR2 FYEKMQ (reference sequence). RNA transcripts gave rise to amplified TCR beta CDR3 regions. HTBI primers were used for first-round RT-PCR of the TCR CDR3. Each CDR3 protein gets one entry after TCRdb re-called the multiplex PCR reads with MiXCR. The profile shows 300,000 to 400,000 distinct CDR3 sequences, around 20% of them singletons. The sample holds many counts of this clonotype.

Specimen: blood. The rearrangement joins TRBV13 to TRBJ1-2; 7 bases align to TRBD1. The sequence was obtained from a man aged 18 to 35 with Graves' ophthalmopathy. The CDR3 loop reads CASSPGTAANYGYTF. CDR3 sequence (DNA): TGTGCCAGCAGCCCAGGGACAGCAGCTAACTATGGCTACACCTTC.